Presented here are 17 T cell receptor beta chains from one specimen sequenced in a study of regulatory T cells in long-lasting Graves disease. The TCR beta library used iRepertoire HTBI primers with Arm-PCR amplification of CDR3. TCRdb reanalysed the multiplex PCR reads using MiXCR and keeps one entry per CDR3 protein. Seen here are roughly 470,000 distinct CDR3 sequences, more than 20% observed once, and the top ten hold over 7.5%. The sample's time point: persistent/refractory GD, antithyroid drugs over 5 years with positive TRAb. The TCR library was made from RNA extracted from PBMCs. The sequences come from peripheral blood mononuclear cells (PBMCs), collected when the disease was refractory, from a patient treated with antithyroid drugs. The receptors come from a female donor with Graves disease.

This chain joins TRBV29-1 and TRBJ1-1; D perhaps matches TRBD1 (5 bases). V lost 7 bases, J lost 0 bases, and 12 bases lay in between. The CDR3 is made up of 13 amino acids. From germline, CDR1 is SQVTM and CDR2 ANQGSEA. The DNA for the CDR3 is TGCAGCGCCTCTAGGGGCCTGAACACTGAAGCTTTCTTT. The encoded protein is CSASRGLNTEAFF.

Details on this clonotype: One base away lies a much larger clone, so this may be a sequencing read error. The chain has TRBV19 and TRBJ2-7; maybe TRBD1 (6 bases). The CDR3 contains 15 residues. CDR1 and CDR2 from the germline V gene are LNHDA and SQIVND (reference sequence). With 2 bases removed from V and 3 bases from J, the gap between germline ends came to 14 bases. As DNA, the CDR3 is TGTGCCAGTAGTATAATGGCAGGGGCCCTCTACGAGCAGTACTTC. It codes for CASSIMAGALYEQYF.

This clonotype came up many times. The V gene is TRBV7-9, the J gene TRBJ2-7, with 8 nucleotides matching TRBD1. The CDR3 loop spans 14 amino acids. V lost 5 bases and J lost 6; bases outside the gene matches: 9. Germline V gene lookup returns CDR1 SEHNR and CDR2 FQNEAQ (reference sequence). This chain's CDR3 is CASSPKDRVGEQYF. The DNA of the CDR3 is TGTGCCAGCAGCCCGAAGGACAGGGTGGGCGAGCAGTACTTC.

This clonotype has a single count. A read error may explain this, as a much larger clone is one base away. V usage is TRBV19 and J usage is TRBJ1-4; D not resolved. Germline V gives CDR1 LNHDA, CDR2 SQIVND (reference sequence). This CDR3 has 15 residues. The CDR3 loop reads CACSRVERQNEKLFF. CDR3 nucleotides: TGTGCCTGTAGTCGGGTTGAGCGGCAGAATGAAAAACTGTTTTTT.

This rearrangement joins TRBV6-1 to TRBJ2-7; 9 positions match TRBD1. Trimming at V came to 6 bases and at J to 3 bases, leaving 9 bases not matched to a gene. The CDR3 sequence is 15 residues long. Germline CDR1 and CDR2: MNHNS and SASEGT. The DNA for the CDR3 is TGTGCCAGCAGAAAACAGGGGGCTCGCGGCTACGAGCAGTACTTC. Amino acids: CASRKQGARGYEQYF.

This CDR3 reads CASSPSALNTEAFF. CDR3 DNA: TGTGCCAGCAGCCCCAGCGCCCTTAACACTGAAGCTTTCTTT. The gene calls are TRBV7-9 and TRBJ1-1; unclear D gene. V lost 5 bases, J lost 2 bases, and 12 bases lay in between. The CDR3 is 14 amino acids. CDR1 and CDR2 (germline): SEHNR, FQNEAQ (reference sequence).

This chain uses TRBV25-1 with TRBJ2-7; D uncertain. The CDR3 runs 12 residues. V lost 3 bases to trimming and J lost 3 bases, with 6 bases between them. Germline assignment: CDR1 MGHDK and CDR2 SYGVNS. In DNA form, the CDR3 reads TGTGCCAGCAGTGATCCATTCTACGAGCAGTACTTC. Its protein is CASSDPFYEQYF.

V and J are TRBV9 and TRBJ2-2; D gene uncertain. The CDR3 covers 12 residues. Germline CDR1 is SGDLS and CDR2 is YYNGEE. V was clipped by 1 base and J by 6 bases, with 4 bases between them. The CDR3 sequence: CASSVRPGELFF. The CDR3 DNA is TGTGCCAGCAGCGTAAGACCCGGGGAGCTGTTTTTT.

This sequence joins TRBV18 and TRBJ1-1; perhaps TRBD1 as D (6 bases). Trimming removed 8 bases from V and 1 base from J, with 11 bases in between. The CDR3 has 13 residues. CDR1 and CDR2 (germline): KGHSH, LQKENI. The CDR3 DNA reads TGTGCCAGCGCACAGGGATCGAACACTGAAGCTTTCTTT. Translating it yields CASAQGSNTEAFF.

This clonotype was seen a handful of times. The V and J genes are TRBV4-2 and TRBJ1-1; 7 bases line up with TRBD1. J gave up 4 bases and V 4 bases, and 6 bases lay outside the gene matches. This CDR3 comprises 14 residues. Germline V gene lookup returns CDR1 LGHNA and CDR2 YNFKEQ. As DNA, the CDR3 is TGTGCCAGCAGCCCCCACAGGGGTTTCACTGAAGCTTTCTTT. Its translation is CASSPHRGFTEAFF.

The rearrangement joins TRBV19 to TRBJ2-7; D is possibly TRBD1 or TRBD2 (6 bases each). V lost 3 bases and J lost 6, with 12 bases in between. Germline assignment: CDR1 LNHDA and CDR2 SQIVND (reference sequence). This CDR3 has 13 residues. This CDR3 reads CASSIVQGGEQYF. CDR3 nucleotides: TGTGCCAGTAGTATTGTACAGGGAGGCGAGCAGTACTTC. Using reference TRBV19 and TRBJ2-7 for the parts outside the CDR3, the full variable domain is DGGITQSPKYLFRKEGQNVTLSCEQNLNHDAMYWYRQDPGQGLRLIYYSQIVNDFQKGDIAEGYSVSREKKESFPLTVTSAQKNPTAFYLCASSIVQGGEQYFGPGTRLTVT.

This clonotype was recorded at least ten times. This chain uses TRBV28 with TRBJ1-5; a possible D gene is TRBD1 (5 bases). CDR1 MDHEN and CDR2 SYDVKM come from the germline V gene. V dropped 6 bases and J dropped 1 base, with 13 bases sitting between them. This CDR3 has 15 amino acids. CDR3 protein: CASSLLGGSNQPQHF. The CDR3 region has the DNA TGTGCCAGCAGCCTCCTGGGGGGGAGCAATCAGCCCCAGCATTTT.

The J gene is TRBJ1-3, the V gene TRBV3-1, with a weak D call TRBD1 (6 bases). Trimming stripped 1 base from V and 5 bases from J, with 9 bases between. The CDR3 length is 14 residues. Looked up from germline, CDR1 is LGHDT and CDR2 is YNNKEL (reference sequence). The CDR3 is CASSQGQERNTIYF. The CDR3 DNA reads as TGTGCCAGCAGCCAAGGACAGGAGAGAAACACCATATATTTT.

The chain links TRBV6-1 to TRBJ2-7; a weak D match, TRBD2 (6 bases). The CDR3 loop spans 15 amino acids. The V end lost 1 base, the J end lost 0 bases, and 10 bases lay between the germline ends. Germline assignment: CDR1 MNHNS and CDR2 SASEGT. The CDR3 loop reads CASSEVNSGSYEQYF. The CDR3 coding sequence is TGTGCCAGCAGTGAAGTGAATAGCGGCTCCTACGAGCAGTACTTC.

This clonotype was found a few times. The chain employs TRBV11-3 and TRBJ2-1, with 9 bases that match TRBD2. V lost 2 bases to trimming and J lost 3 bases; unmatched junction nucleotides: 2. This CDR3 is 15 amino acids long. Looked up from germline, CDR1 is SGHNT and CDR2 is YENEEA. The CDR3 region has the DNA TGTGCCAGCAGCTTAAGTAGCGGGGGCTACAATGAGCAGTTCTTC. Residues: CASSLSSGGYNEQFF. Filled out from reference TRBV11-3 and TRBJ2-1, the complete variable domain reads EAGVVQSPRYKIIEKKQPVAFWCNPISGHNTLYWYLQNLGQGPELLIRYENEEAVDDSQLPKDRFSAERLKGVDSTLKIQPAELGDSAVYLCASSLSSGGYNEQFFGPGTRLTVL.

This clonotype has only a few counts. The chain employs TRBV4-3 and TRBJ2-5, with D possibly matching TRBD1 (6 bases). Deletions cut 0 bases from V and 1 base from J, with 9 bases between. This CDR3 spans 15 amino acids. Germline V gene data show CDR1 as LGHNA and CDR2 as YSLEER. CDR3: CASSQDRTAQETQYF. The CDR3 DNA is TGCGCCAGCAGCCAAGATAGGACAGCCCAAGAGACCCAGTACTTC.

This clonotype was counted many times. The V call is TRBV28, the J call TRBJ2-5, with 9 bases that match TRBD1. The CDR3 spans 15 residues. Trimming removed 3 bases from V and 4 bases from J; junction bases left unmatched: 6. Germline CDR1 and CDR2: MDHEN and SYDVKM. Written as DNA, the CDR3 is TGTGCCAGCAGTTTCATTTCACAGGGGGCAGAGACCCAGTACTTC. Residues: CASSFISQGAETQYF.